This T cell receptor beta chain stems from a study of blood T cell repertoires in COVID-19. Across the study: Specimens from acute and convalescent COVID-19 originated in the United States, Italy and Spain. T cells, B-cell-depleted T cells, or PBMCs provided the cDNA or gDNA that served as material.

Participants spanned ages about 18 to 95 years and resided in about two dozen US areas. Participant-given clinical history determined each cohort assignment. Trimming removed 6 bases from V and 4 bases from J; junction bases left unmatched: 6. The germline V gene encodes CDR1 SGHTA and CDR2 FQGNSA. This CDR3 is built from 13 residues. Profiled with immunoSEQ multiplex PCR; TCRdb holds only in-frame clones, not every one. The sample consists of approximately 280,000 clones, around 87% of them appearing once. The TCR sequence derives from a woman in her late teens or twenties with acute COVID-19. Sequences were obtained from PBMCs or T cells enriched from blood (not recorded which). V usage is TRBV7-2 and J usage is TRBJ2-7, with 7 bases matching TRBD2. The CDR3 DNA sequence: TGTGCCAGCAGTCGTAGCGGGCCATACGAGCAGTACTTC. Translating gives CASSRSGPYEQYF.